The 13 T cell receptor beta chains in this list originate from one sample, sequenced in a study of sequential checkpoint blockade in melanoma (dated by TCRdb to the late 2010s). Library generation was performed with the immunoSEQ multiplex PCR assay. As stored in TCRdb, this immuneACCESS dataset retains in-frame rearrangements with V and J assigned. A fraction of the clones does not appear; measured against another copy, unresolved V genes explain less than half of the discrepancy, and the remainder lacks a known reason. This sample lists about 11,000 clones; about 29% were detected once. The ten largest make up 20% to 30% of the sample. The treatment or condition label for this specimen denotes: randomized to nivolumab then ipilimumab (arm A) or the reverse (arm B). Specimen: tumor tissue (inferred from file names), collected from a patient given nivolumab and ipilimumab in sequence. The source is a human donor with melanoma.

The chain recombines TRBV7-5 with TRBJ1-5. TRBV7-5 represents a pseudogene. This CDR3 is 14 amino acids long. CDR3 sequence: CASSLGPENQPQHF. CDR3 sequence (DNA): TGTGCCAGCAGCTTAGGACCGGAAAATCAGCCCCAGCATTTT.

This clone has a handful of counts. This chain links TRBV6-8 with TRBJ1-1; 12 bases agree with TRBD1. The V gene end was trimmed by 7 bases and the J gene end by 5 bases; junction bases not matched to a gene: 14. The CDR3 contains 17 residues. In germline, CDR1 is MNHGY, CDR2 SAAAGT. CDR3 coding DNA: TGTGCCAGCACTTTACTTCGGGACAGGGGGCGTTCGACTGAAGCTTTCTTT. Its translation: CASTLLRDRGRSTEAFF.

This chain links TRBV30 with TRBJ2-3; 10 positions match TRBD2. The CDR3 has 15 amino acids. Looked up from germline, CDR1 is GTSNPN and CDR2 is SVGIG (reference sequence). V trimming: 2 bases; J trimming: 1 base; junction bases outside the gene matches: 3. DNA of the CDR3: TGTGCCTGGAGTACCCTAGCGGGGGGCACAGATACGCAGTATTTT. Its protein is CAWSTLAGGTDTQYF.

A few counts support this clone. This chain links TRBV6-8 with TRBJ1-4; 9 nucleotides match TRBD1. The length of the CDR3 is 15 residues. The V gene end was trimmed by 5 bases and the J gene end by 8 bases; junction bases not matched to a gene: 9. Germline V gives CDR1 MNHGY, CDR2 SAAAGT. CDR3 residues: CASSTYRGLEEKLFF. The DNA for the CDR3 is TGTGCCAGCAGTACTTACAGGGGGCTCGAAGAAAAACTGTTTTTT.

This clone has more than one count but fewer than ten. The chain employs TRBV11-3 and TRBJ1-1, with a weak D call TRBD1 (5 bases). CDR3 length equals 16 residues. In germline, CDR1 is SGHNT, CDR2 YENEEA. V was cut by 6 bases and J by 0 bases, with 17 bases left in between. In nucleotides, the CDR3 is TGTGCCAGCAGATCCGGGGGGGTTGGGATGAACACTGAAGCTTTCTTT. Encoded protein: CASRSGGVGMNTEAFF.

The V gene is TRBV9, the J gene TRBJ2-5; TRBD1 matches at 7 bases. CDR3 length: 15 residues. In germline, CDR1 is SGDLS, CDR2 YYNGEE. J gave up 4 bases and V 4 bases, and 10 bases lay outside the gene matches. In DNA, the CDR3 is TGTGCCAGCAGCCCTAGGGTCAGGACAGGAGAGACCCAGTACTTC. Its translation is CASSPRVRTGETQYF.

The gene calls are TRBV29-1 and TRBJ2-3; TRBD1 aligns across 8 bases. The CDR3 loop spans 13 amino acids. V was pared by 5 bases and J by 2 bases, with 3 bases of the junction left unmatched. Germline lookup yields CDR1 SQVTM and CDR2 ANQGSEA. CDR3 in amino acids: CSVRTGPTDTQYF. CDR3 nucleotides: TGCAGCGTTAGGACAGGGCCCACAGATACGCAGTATTTT.

In its sample, this clone was seen many times. The V call is TRBV11-3, the J call TRBJ2-2; maybe TRBD2 (6 bases). The CDR3 is 15 amino acids. The germline gives CDR1 SGHNT, CDR2 YENEEA. V was pared by 2 bases and J by 4 bases, with 11 bases between. The CDR3 DNA is TGTGCCAGCAGCTTATATCTAGCGAGCACCGGGGAGCTGTTTTTT. It encodes CASSLYLASTGELFF.

This clone is termed medium-sized. The chain employs TRBV4-1 and TRBJ1-1; D not certain. CDR3 length: 18 amino acids. The germline CDR1 and CDR2 sequences are MGHRA and YSYEKL. V was clipped by 1 base and J by 0 bases, with 18 bases between them. As DNA, the CDR3 is TGCGCCAGCAGCCAAGTTGCGGGAAGGTCCGCCATGAACACTGAAGCTTTCTTT. Protein: CASSQVAGRSAMNTEAFF.

This clone is labeled medium-sized (0.01 to 0.1%). The chain carries TRBV11-3 and TRBJ2-7; TRBD2 agrees at 9 bases. This CDR3 is built from 15 residues. From germline, CDR1 is SGHNT and CDR2 YENEEA. The V gene end was trimmed by 5 bases and the J gene end by 4 bases; junction bases not matched to a gene: 9. The CDR3 sequence: CASSPGPAGGYEQYF. The CDR3 DNA is TGTGCCAGCAGCCCAGGCCCAGCGGGGGGTTACGAGCAGTACTTC.

The genes are TRBV6-8 and TRBJ2-3, with 8 bases aligning to TRBD2. The CDR3 covers 17 residues. Looked up from germline, CDR1 is MNHGY and CDR2 is SAAAGT. Trimming at V came to 0 bases and at J to 4 bases, leaving 9 bases not matched to a gene. CDR3 protein: CASSYSGAGGHADTQYF. Here the CDR3 DNA reads TGTGCCAGCAGTTACTCCGGTGCGGGGGGCCATGCAGATACGCAGTATTTT.

This clone ranks as medium-sized (0.01 to 0.1%). The J gene is TRBJ2-2, the V gene TRBV11-3, with 12 bases lining up with TRBD1. After removal of 5 bases from V and 6 bases from J, the junction contained 1 base not matched to a gene. The CDR3 spans 14 residues. Germline CDR1 and CDR2: SGHNT and YENEEA. CDR3 DNA sequence: TGTGCCAGCAGCCGGGACAGGGGGCCCGGGGAGCTGTTTTTT. It specifies CASSRDRGPGELFF.

The chain recombines TRBV29-1 with TRBJ2-3, with 8 bases fitting TRBD2. This CDR3 spans 15 amino acids. V was pared by 4 bases and J by 3 bases, with 9 bases of the junction left unmatched. The germline gives CDR1 SQVTM, CDR2 ANQGSEA. The CDR3 region is CSVGIAGILTDTQYF. The CDR3 DNA reads TGCAGCGTTGGTATAGCGGGGATTCTTACAGATACGCAGTATTTT.